The 2 T cell receptor beta chains in this list originate from one sample, sequenced in a study of PD-1 blockade in classical Hodgkin lymphoma. Clones were read by immunoSEQ multiplex PCR, and TCRdb kept only the in-frame ones, dropping some. The repertoire includes some 110,000 clones, approximately 89% of them detected once, and around 17% sits in the top ten. Time point defined: cycle 4 day 1 (C4D1), after six to seven weeks of nivolumab. All trial patients relapsed after autologous stem cell transplantation. Sample: peripheral blood mononuclear cells (PBMCs), taken before the fourth cycle of nivolumab. The receptors shown here come from a human donor with classical Hodgkin lymphoma.

V is TRBV6-6 and J is TRBJ1-4, with D unresolved. V dropped 6 bases and J dropped 6 bases, with 14 bases sitting between them. From germline, CDR1 is MNHNY and CDR2 SVGAGI (reference sequence). This CDR3 has 14 residues. The CDR3 loop is CASSLFSVDEKLFF. The CDR3 coding sequence is TGTGCCAGCAGCCTTTTCAGTGTTGATGAAAAACTGTTTTTT.

V usage is TRBV2 and J usage is TRBJ1-1; D unclear. Between the trimmed V and J ends, which lost 4 bases and 3 bases, there was a span of 6 bases. This CDR3 contains 12 residues. Germline loops: CDR1 SNHLY, CDR2 FYNNEI. CDR3: CASSVEDTEAFF. CDR3 DNA: TGTGCCAGCAGTGTGGAGGACACTGAAGCTTTCTTT.